A single sample is the source of the 24 T cell receptor beta chains below, sequenced in a study of spatial heterogeneity in lung cancer. MiXCR, run by TCRdb on the 5' RACE reads, gives a single entry per CDR3 protein. The sample holds more than 15,000 distinct CDR3 sequences, over 8% seen once. Specified time point: blood at routine non-recurrence follow-up after resection. Sequenced material: PBMCs, taken at follow-up. The receptors were sampled from a female donor with early-stage non-small cell lung cancer.

V usage is TRBV7-2 and J usage is TRBJ1-5; D is unresolved. The CDR3 is 17 residues long. V dropped 5 bases and J dropped 5 bases, with 22 bases sitting between them. Germline-derived CDR1 and CDR2 are SGHTA and FQGNSA. This CDR3 is CASSAAGGVIGDQPQHF. As DNA, the CDR3 is TGTGCCAGCAGCGCCGCCGGTGGAGTCATCGGCGATCAGCCCCAGCATTTT.

This clonotype is categorized as medium-sized. This chain connects TRBV10-3 to TRBJ2-2, with D perhaps being TRBD1 or TRBD2 (6 bases each). CDR3 length: 14 residues. Germline CDR1 and CDR2: ENHRY and SYGVKD. With 9 bases removed from V and 5 bases from J, the gap between germline ends came to 16 bases. CDR3 region: CAIRGTTLTGELFF. DNA of the CDR3: TGTGCCATACGCGGGACAACCCTAACCGGGGAGCTGTTTTTT.

The rearrangement links TRBV11-1 to TRBJ2-2; 7 bases fit TRBD2. Trimming at V came to 1 base and at J to 4 bases, leaving 6 bases not matched to a gene. Germline CDR1 is SGHAT and CDR2 is FQDESV (reference sequence). CDR3 length: 16 residues. CDR3 residues: CASSLVPAGSTGELFF. CDR3 in DNA: TGTGCCAGCAGCTTAGTGCCAGCGGGGTCCACCGGGGAGCTGTTTTTT.

This clonotype was detected ten times or more. This sequence joins TRBV6-6 and TRBJ1-1; D is ambiguous. Looked up from germline, CDR1 is MNHNY and CDR2 is SVGAGI (reference sequence). This CDR3 comprises 12 residues. With 5 bases removed from V and 1 base from J, the gap between germline ends came to 5 bases. The CDR3 DNA reads TGTGCCAGCAGTGACTGGAACACTGAAGCTTTCTTT. Its protein is CASSDWNTEAFF.

This clonotype was observed at least ten times. The rearrangement links TRBV6-5 to TRBJ1-2; the match to TRBD1 covers 7 bases. There are 14 residues in the CDR3. Germline CDR1 is MNHEY and CDR2 is SVGAGI. V was clipped by 6 bases and J by 6 bases; unmatched bases: 10. The CDR3 reads CASSQGGLFNGYTF. The CDR3 coding sequence is TGTGCCAGCAGCCAGGGGGGACTATTTAATGGCTACACCTTC.

The chain links TRBV7-2 to TRBJ1-6; perhaps TRBD1 as D (5 bases). The germline CDR1 and CDR2 sequences are SGHTA and FQGNSA. V lost 10 bases and J 7 bases, leaving 17 bases between the germline ends. The CDR3 contains 14 residues. DNA of the CDR3: TGTGCCATCAAGGGACGGAGGATCAATTCACCCCTCCACTTT. It specifies CAIKGRRINSPLHF. Full variable domain (missing parts from reference TRBV7-2 and TRBJ1-6): GAGVSQSPSNKVTEKGKDVELRCDPISGHTALYWYRQSLGQGLEFLIYFQGNSAPDKSGLPSDRFSAERTGGSVSTLTIQRTQQEDSAVYLCAIKGRRINSPLHFGNGTRLTVT.

This clonotype was seen once. With a much larger clone just one base away, this may be a read error. The conserved closing phenylalanine or tryptophan is absent in this CDR3, likely reflecting a read error. The CDR3 DNA reads TGTGCCAGCTCCCCAGCGGGGAGCCACAATGAGCAGTTCCTC. Its translation is CASSPAGSHNEQFL. The V call is TRBV18, the J call TRBJ2-1, with 7 bases matching TRBD2. This CDR3 contains 14 residues. Looked up from germline, CDR1 is KGHSH and CDR2 is LQKENI. The V gene end was trimmed by 6 bases and the J gene end by 5 bases; junction bases not matched to a gene: 7.

This clonotype was recorded many times. The rearrangement uses TRBV10-2 and TRBJ1-1, with 8 positions matching TRBD1. V lost 6 bases to trimming and J lost 4 bases; unmatched junction nucleotides: 4. Per germline, CDR1 WSHSY and CDR2 SAAADI. The CDR3 totals 13 residues. The CDR3 loop reads CASSRDRGTEAFF. In DNA form, the CDR3 reads TGCGCCAGCAGCCGTGACAGGGGCACTGAAGCTTTCTTT.

At least ten counts were recorded for this clonotype. The chain links TRBV7-2 to TRBJ1-4; no definite D call. V lost 1 base and J lost 5, with 8 bases in between. Germline CDR1 reads SGHTA; CDR2 reads FQGNSA. The CDR3 is 14 residues long. CDR3 DNA sequence: TGTGCCAGCAGCTTAGGCACGGAAAATGAAAAACTGTTTTTT. Translating it yields CASSLGTENEKLFF.

This clonotype was detected ten times or more. The chain links TRBV7-2 to TRBJ2-3, with TRBD2 matching 8 bases. The CDR3 totals 15 residues. V shed 5 bases and J 0 bases; nucleotides not matched to a gene: 4. Germline V gene sequence: CDR1 SGHTA, CDR2 FQGNSA. The CDR3 DNA follows: TGTGCCAGCAGCCCGGGAGGGCTGAGCACAGATACGCAGTATTTT. This translates into CASSPGGLSTDTQYF.

The chain uses TRBV6-5 and TRBJ2-7; D is tentatively TRBD1 or TRBD2 (5 bases each). Trimming took off 4 bases at V and 3 bases at J, with 16 bases between the two ends. This CDR3 region has 15 residues. In germline, CDR1 is MNHEY, CDR2 SVGAGI. CDR3 in DNA: TGTGCCAGCAGTTCTCCCGGGACCGGGATCTACGAGCAGTACTTC. The encoded protein is CASSSPGTGIYEQYF.

Details on this clonotype: A single base separates this from a much larger clone, so it may be a read error. The rearrangement uses TRBV4-3 and TRBJ1-1; D is undetermined. The V gene's germline CDR1 is LGHNA and CDR2 YSLEER. The CDR3 runs to 15 residues. The V end was cut by 0 bases, the J end by 3 bases, with 11 bases between. CDR3 DNA: TGCGCCAGCAGCCAAGAGCGGGCACTGGACACTGAAGCTTTCTTT. It codes for CASSQERALDTEAFF.

This clonotype occurred many times. The V call is TRBV3-1, the J call TRBJ1-2; 8 nucleotides align to TRBD1. With 0 bases clipped from V and 4 bases from J, the junction kept 10 bases outside the gene matches. Germline values: CDR1 LGHDT, CDR2 YNNKEL (reference sequence). The CDR3 has 17 amino acids. The CDR3 sequence is CASSQDFGTGILYGYTF. In nucleotides, the CDR3 is TGTGCCAGCAGCCAAGATTTTGGGACAGGAATCCTCTATGGCTACACCTTC.

This clonotype was counted a few times. This chain joins TRBV7-9 and TRBJ1-5; a possible D gene is TRBD1 (5 bases). V gave up 2 bases and J gave up 7 bases, with 9 bases separating them. CDR1 and CDR2 (germline): SEHNR, FQNEAQ (reference sequence). This CDR3 has 13 amino acids. The CDR3 region has the DNA TGTGCCAGCAGCTTATGGGACTACCAGCCCCAGCATTTT. This encodes CASSLWDYQPQHF. The full variable domain, rest sourced from reference TRBV7-9 and TRBJ1-5, is DTGVSQNPRHKITKRGQNVTFRCDPISEHNRLYWYRQTLGQGPEFLTYFQNEAQLEKSRLLSDRFSAERPKGSFSTLEIQRTEQGDSAMYLCASSLWDYQPQHFGDGTRLSIL.

This clonotype occurred a few times. This chain connects TRBV6-5 to TRBJ2-1, with D perhaps TRBD2 (5 bases). There are 15 residues in the CDR3. Germline V gives CDR1 MNHEY, CDR2 SVGAGI. Trimming took off 10 bases at V and 1 base at J, with 17 bases between the two ends. The CDR3 spells CATSEPGLSYNEQFF. CDR3 DNA: TGTGCCACCTCGGAGCCGGGGTTGTCCTACAATGAGCAGTTCTTC.

This clonotype was counted a few times. This chain links TRBV7-2 with TRBJ2-5; the match to TRBD1 covers 9 bases. V shed 3 bases, J shed 12 bases, and the junction held 5 bases outside the gene matches. CDR1 and CDR2 (germline): SGHTA, FQGNSA. The CDR3 loop spans 12 amino acids. This CDR3 is CASSFMGTGKYF. In DNA, the CDR3 is TGTGCCAGCAGCTTTATGGGGACAGGGAAGTACTTC.

This clonotype appeared many times. V and J are TRBV28 and TRBJ2-1; D call uncertain. Looked up from germline, CDR1 is MDHEN and CDR2 is SYDVKM. V was trimmed by 1 base and J by 4 bases, leaving 14 bases between them. This CDR3 spans 16 amino acids. The DNA for the CDR3 is TGTGCCAGCAGTTTATCGGCGGCGCCCAGTTACAATGAGCAGTTCTTC. Its protein is CASSLSAAPSYNEQFF.

This clonotype was recorded at least ten times. The chain employs TRBV6-1 and TRBJ2-4, with 9 bases fitting TRBD2. Germline values: CDR1 MNHNS, CDR2 SASEGT. V shed 6 bases and J 1 base; nucleotides not matched to a gene: 10. The CDR3 sequence is 17 residues long. CDR3 sequence (DNA): TGTGCCAGCAGACCCTCGGCGGGGGGGCCCGCCAAAAACATTCAGTACTTC. This encodes CASRPSAGGPAKNIQYF.

The sample holds a few counts of this clonotype. The chain couples TRBV9 to TRBJ1-3; D not resolved. Germline V gives CDR1 SGDLS, CDR2 YYNGEE. CDR3 length: 13 residues. Deletions cut 0 bases from V and 2 bases from J, with 3 bases between. Here the CDR3 DNA reads TGTGCCAGCAGCGTAGCGCCTGGAAACACCATATATTTT. Encoded protein: CASSVAPGNTIYF. The full variable domain, completed using reference TRBV9 and TRBJ1-3, is DSGVTQTPKHLITATGQRVTLRCSPRSGDLSVYWYQQSLDQGLQFLIQYYNGEERAKGNILERFSAQQFPDLHSELNLSSLELGDSALYFCASSVAPGNTIYFGEGSWLTVV.

This clonotype occurred many times. V and J are TRBV11-2 and TRBJ1-1; 7 positions agree with TRBD1. V lost 4 bases to trimming and J lost 4 bases; unmatched junction nucleotides: 3. There are 13 residues in the CDR3. The germline V gene encodes CDR1 SGHAT and CDR2 FQNNGV. DNA for the CDR3: TGTGCCAGCAGCTCGGGACAGCTCACTGAAGCTTTCTTT. Translating it yields CASSSGQLTEAFF.

This clonotype was picked up many times. The gene calls are TRBV4-1 and TRBJ1-2; D is possibly TRBD1 (5 bases). CDR1 and CDR2 from the germline V gene are MGHRA and YSYEKL. The V gene lost 0 bases and the J gene lost 2 bases, with 19 bases spanning the gap. The CDR3 loop spans 18 amino acids. The CDR3 nucleotides read TGCGCCAGCAGCCAAGAGGTCCAGGGACGGCTCGGGAACTATGGCTACACCTTC. Its protein product is CASSQEVQGRLGNYGYTF.

Concerning this clonotype itself: A much larger clone sits a single nucleotide away, making a read error possible. The chain uses TRBV18 and TRBJ1-1; TRBD1 matches at 9 bases. The CDR3 loop spans 13 amino acids. Germline CDR1 and CDR2: KGHSH and LQKENI. This CDR3 is CTSSSQGAREAFF. The CDR3 nucleotides read TGTACCAGCTCATCACAGGGGGCGCGAGAAGCTTTCTTT.

This clonotype was seen many times. The V gene is TRBV7-2, the J gene TRBJ2-2; tentatively, D is TRBD1 (5 bases). The CDR3 contains 14 residues. V was clipped by 6 bases and J by 6 bases, with 14 bases between them. Germline assignment: CDR1 SGHTA and CDR2 FQGNSA. The CDR3 sequence is CASREDTGSGELFF. The CDR3 DNA follows: TGTGCCAGCAGGGAAGACACAGGTTCCGGGGAGCTGTTTTTT.

This clonotype is labeled as large. This sequence joins TRBV11-2 and TRBJ1-1; D remains unclear. V shed 3 bases and J shed 8 bases, with 13 bases lying between them. CDR1 SGHAT and CDR2 FQNNGV come from the germline V gene. The length of the CDR3 is 13 residues. CDR3 loop: CASSFDYFSEAFF. DNA for the CDR3: TGTGCCAGCAGCTTTGATTACTTCAGCGAAGCTTTCTTT.